This T cell receptor beta chain was observed in a study of T cell responses to AZD1222 COVID-19 vaccine. The table came from immunoSEQ multiplex PCR; TCRdb's copy has only in-frame clones and leaves some out. The data hold some 150,000 clones, with roughly 90% observed a single time. Study results and caveats: Among AZD1222 vaccinees, only 5 to 7 were seropositive at baseline.

As concerns this clone: Its antigen is undetermined.

The CDR3 totals 12 residues. The germline V gene has CDR1 LGHDT and CDR2 YNNKEL (reference sequence). Between the trimmed V and J ends, which lost 2 bases and 5 bases, there was a span of 4 bases. This sample comprised peripheral blood, obtained 28 days after the second AZD1222 dose. The receptor comes from an adult who received the AZD1222 COVID-19 vaccine. This chain connects TRBV3-1 (or the pseudogene TRBV3-2) to TRBJ2-1; D gene uncertain. CDR3 coding DNA: TGTGCCAGCAGCCAACTCCACAATGAGCAGTTCTTC. This codes for CASSQLHNEQFF.